This is a list of T cell receptor beta chains from one sample in a study of blood T cells in healthy people across ages. TCRdb reprocessed the 5' RACE reads via MiXCR and lists one record per CDR3 protein. The data show about 1.4 million distinct CDR3 sequences, approximately 60% seen once. Sequenced: blood. These receptor sequences come from a man younger than 35 in good health. Each CDR3 is given with its conserved first and last residue. Each record gives: D gene, J gene, V gene, clone size, CDR3 DNA, CDR3 protein. D genes are given only for firm matches. Size values are once, few and many counts, or a class for expanded clones, and some rows have none.

d_call: TRBD2; j_call: TRBJ2-2; v_call: TRBV4-1; clone_size: .; cdr3_nt: TGCGCCAGCAGCCGTACGGGAGGTGCCGGGGAGCTGTTTTTT; cdr3_aa: CASSRTGGAGELFF
d_call: TRBD2; j_call: TRBJ2-7; v_call: TRBV12-3/TRBV12-4; clone_size: .; cdr3_nt: TGTGCCAGCACCCAGGGAGGGTACTCCTACGAGCAGTACTTC; cdr3_aa: CASTQGGYSYEQYF
d_call: TRBD2; j_call: TRBJ2-3; v_call: TRBV25-1; clone_size: .; cdr3_nt: TGTGCCAGCAGTGTGTATGGCCTAGCGGGGGGGCAAGATACGCAGTATTTT; cdr3_aa: CASSVYGLAGGQDTQYF
d_call: .; j_call: TRBJ2-3; v_call: TRBV27; clone_size: .; cdr3_nt: TGTGCCACCAGTAGAGTTGGATCTAGCACAGATACGCAGTATTTT; cdr3_aa: CATSRVGSSTDTQYF
d_call: .; j_call: TRBJ1-1; v_call: TRBV5-4; clone_size: once; cdr3_nt: TGTGCCAGCAGCCCGGACTACACTGAAGCTTTCTTT; cdr3_aa: CASSPDYTEAFF
d_call: .; j_call: TRBJ2-5; v_call: TRBV10-3; clone_size: .; cdr3_nt: TGTGCCATCAGTGAAGGGGCGGGGGAGACCCAGTACTTC; cdr3_aa: CAISEGAGETQYF
d_call: .; j_call: TRBJ2-7; v_call: TRBV13; clone_size: few; cdr3_nt: TGTGCCAGCAGCTCGGGACATGAGGAATACTACGAGCAGTACTTC; cdr3_aa: CASSSGHEEYYEQYF
d_call: .; j_call: TRBJ1-6; v_call: TRBV4-1; clone_size: .; cdr3_nt: TGCGCCAGCAGCCAAGTTGCAGGCTCCTATAATTCACCCCTCCACTTT; cdr3_aa: CASSQVAGSYNSPLHF
d_call: .; j_call: TRBJ1-6; v_call: TRBV14; clone_size: .; cdr3_nt: TGTGCCAGCAGCCAATGGGATAATTCACCCCTCCACTTT; cdr3_aa: CASSQWDNSPLHF
d_call: TRBD1; j_call: TRBJ1-2; v_call: TRBV20-1; clone_size: .; cdr3_nt: TGCAGTGCCAGATTGACAGGGTCATATGGCTACACCTTC; cdr3_aa: CSARLTGSYGYTF
d_call: .; j_call: TRBJ1-1; v_call: TRBV29-1; clone_size: .; cdr3_nt: TGCAGCGTTGAGGTGCAGGGTTTTTTCACTGAAGCTTTCTTT; cdr3_aa: CSVEVQGFFTEAFF
d_call: .; j_call: TRBJ2-3; v_call: TRBV27; clone_size: .; cdr3_nt: TGTGCCAGCGCGGGGTTGGGCACAGATACGCAGTATTTT; cdr3_aa: CASAGLGTDTQYF
d_call: TRBD1; j_call: TRBJ2-7; v_call: TRBV5-1; clone_size: .; cdr3_nt: TGCGCCAGCACTGGACTGCCGGGACAGGGTCAAACCTACGAGCAGTACTTC; cdr3_aa: CASTGLPGQGQTYEQYF
d_call: .; j_call: TRBJ2-2; v_call: TRBV6-5; clone_size: .; cdr3_nt: TGTGCCAGCAGTTACTCGAGGGACGGGGGGAACACCGGGGAGCTGTTTTTT; cdr3_aa: CASSYSRDGGNTGELFF
d_call: .; j_call: TRBJ2-5; v_call: TRBV6-2/TRBV6-3; clone_size: once; cdr3_nt: TGTGCCAGCAGTTACAGGGGGACGGACTTATTCGAGACCCAGTACTTC; cdr3_aa: CASSYRGTDLFETQYF
d_call: .; j_call: TRBJ1-5; v_call: TRBV20-1; clone_size: .; cdr3_nt: TGCAGTGCTGTGGATAGCAATCAGCCCCAGCATTTT; cdr3_aa: CSAVDSNQPQHF
d_call: .; j_call: TRBJ2-3; v_call: TRBV24-1; clone_size: once; cdr3_nt: TGTGCCACCAGTGATTGGTCGAACGGTGTAGATACGCAGTATTTT; cdr3_aa: CATSDWSNGVDTQYF
d_call: TRBD2; j_call: TRBJ2-1; v_call: TRBV20-1; clone_size: .; cdr3_nt: TGCAGTGCCCCGGGACTAGCATATGAGCAGTTCTTC; cdr3_aa: CSAPGLAYEQFF
d_call: TRBD1; j_call: TRBJ1-1; v_call: TRBV5-1; clone_size: many; cdr3_nt: TGCGCCAGCAGACTCCAACCCCCGGGACAGGGCGTGAACACTGAAGCTTTCTTT; cdr3_aa: CASRLQPPGQGVNTEAFF
d_call: TRBD1; j_call: TRBJ2-6; v_call: TRBV11-2; clone_size: .; cdr3_nt: TGTGCCACCAGGGGGACAGGTGGCTCTGGGGCCAACGTCCTGACTTTC; cdr3_aa: CATRGTGGSGANVLTF
d_call: TRBD1; j_call: TRBJ2-7; v_call: TRBV27; clone_size: .; cdr3_nt: TGTGCCAGCAGTTACACAGGACAGGGAACGTACGAGCAGTACTTC; cdr3_aa: CASSYTGQGTYEQYF
d_call: .; j_call: TRBJ2-1; v_call: TRBV3-1; clone_size: few; cdr3_nt: TGTGCCAGCAGCCAGGTGTTGGGTATCTCCTACAATGAGCAGTTCTTC; cdr3_aa: CASSQVLGISYNEQFF
d_call: TRBD2; j_call: TRBJ2-5; v_call: TRBV27; clone_size: few; cdr3_nt: TGTGCCAGCAGTTTTTTCGGCGGGAGGGAAGAGACCCAGTACTTC; cdr3_aa: CASSFFGGREETQYF
d_call: .; j_call: TRBJ2-3; v_call: TRBV29-1; clone_size: .; cdr3_nt: TGCAGCGTTGAAGTTAGTGATACGCAGTATTTT; cdr3_aa: CSVEVSDTQYF
d_call: TRBD2; j_call: TRBJ2-3; v_call: TRBV7-2; clone_size: once; cdr3_nt: TGTGCCAGCAGCTATCATTGGACTAGCGGGTCCTACACAGATACGCAGTATTTT; cdr3_aa: CASSYHWTSGSYTDTQYF
d_call: .; j_call: TRBJ2-4; v_call: TRBV5-1; clone_size: once; cdr3_nt: TGCGCCAGCAGCTTGGTGTCGGACGGGATTCAGTACTTC; cdr3_aa: CASSLVSDGIQYF
d_call: TRBD2; j_call: TRBJ2-1; v_call: TRBV2; clone_size: .; cdr3_nt: TGTGCCAGCAGTGAAAGGCTAGCGGGGCCCAATGCGCAGTTCTTC; cdr3_aa: CASSERLAGPNAQFF
d_call: .; j_call: TRBJ2-1; v_call: TRBV2; clone_size: few; cdr3_nt: TGTGCCAGCAGGAAACTAGACCACTATGAGCAGTTCTTC; cdr3_aa: CASRKLDHYEQFF